The T cell receptor beta chain described here comes from a study of beta chain features in type 1 diabetes. The sequenced template was cDNA made from the entire isolated RNA. TCRdb keeps only in-frame clones here, not all; method: immunoSEQ multiplex PCR. The sample holds 500,000 to 800,000 clones; around 12% are singletons and the top ten take around 0.12%. A few counts support this clone. Its antigen is unidentified. General study results and limits: Type 1 diabetes patients had fewer VDJ junction insertions and more deletions. Within each of all four CD4+ subsets, Type 1 diabetes patients had TCRB CDR3s that were moderately but significantly shorter.

Central memory, naive, regulatory and stem cell-like memory CD4+ cells were sorted by CD45RO/CCR7/CD25/CD127/CD95/CD27. The specimen sequenced was naive CD4+ T cells from blood. The receptor's source is a man aged 25-45 years with type 1 diabetes.

The DNA of the CDR3 is TGTGCCAGCAGCGTAGAGGTATCGCGGGGGCATGGCTACACCTTC. Residues: CASSVEVSRGHGYTF. The V and J genes are TRBV9 and TRBJ1-2, with D perhaps TRBD1 (6 bases). Trimming pared 0 bases from V and 6 bases from J, leaving 15 bases between. The germline gives CDR1 SGDLS, CDR2 YYNGEE. The CDR3 consists of 15 residues.